This paragraph reports one TCR beta chain. Its antigen is unidentified. This sample is drawn from a study of shared clonotypes between healthy human individuals. Memory CD4+ cells were the fraction left after CD45RA+ naive selection. Overall study findings and caveats: Generation probability values for non-shared clonotypes were lower than those for clonotypes shared by all four donors.

Deep was the level used in running the assay. Sorted-subset replicate PCRs used approximately 180 ng of genomic DNA. This amount corresponded to 30,000 to 35,000 T cell genomes. Assay used: immunoSEQ multiplex PCR; TCRdb lists only in-frame clones, some missing. The data contain 2 million to 3 million clones, over 85% of them seen just once; the ten biggest clones take up 0.11% to 0.15%. The CDR3 loop spans 13 amino acids. The germline V gene encodes CDR1 SNHLY and CDR2 FYNNEI. V lost 4 bases to trimming and J lost 3 bases, with 8 bases between them. The TCR sequence derives from a man between 18 and 29 years old in good health. Source material: naive CD4+ T cells sorted from blood. The subset was: CD45RA+ positively selected. The chain uses TRBV2 and TRBJ2-3; D remains unclear. The CDR3 DNA is TGTGCCAGCAGTGGACACGGAACAGATACGCAGTATTTT. Protein product: CASSGHGTDTQYF.